The 26 T cell receptor beta chains listed next were all sequenced from one sample in a study of vaccination effects on CD4 cells after COVID-19. The antigens of these receptors remain unknown. Using immunoSEQ multiplex PCR, the repertoire was profiled, and TCRdb retains in-frame clones only, with some absent. Here the sample spans about 55,000 clones, approximately 70% being singletons. Before sequencing, viral peptide pools were used by the ViraFEST assay to expand antigen-specific CD4+ T cells. The authors isolated CD4+ T cells after about eleven days of culture. All vaccine recipients tested negative for nucleocapsid antibodies and had never contracted SARS-CoV-2 infection. This sample comprised CD4+ T cells from PBMCs cultured with SARS-CoV-2 spike peptides, obtained before COVID-19 vaccination. The receptors come from a human donor who received a COVID-19 vaccine.

The chain carries TRBV5-5 and TRBJ2-4; perhaps TRBD2 as D (5 bases). The germline V gene encodes CDR1 SGHKS and CDR2 YYEKEE (reference sequence). CDR3 length equals 16 residues. V was shortened by 4 bases and J by 2 bases, with 16 bases between the two germline ends. CDR3 in DNA: TGTGCCAGCAGCCCCGGGTGGGGAGTTACCAAAAACATTCAGTACTTC. Its translation: CASSPGWGVTKNIQYF.

The chain combines TRBV24-1 with TRBJ2-3; possibly TRBD1 or TRBD2 for D (6 bases each). Trimming cost V 7 bases and J 2 bases, with 12 bases left between them. The CDR3 consists of 14 residues. Germline V gene lookup returns CDR1 KGHDR and CDR2 SFDVKD. Here the CDR3 reads CATSDRRVTDTQYF. The CDR3 bases are TGTGCCACCAGCGACAGGAGGGTCACAGATACGCAGTATTTT.

The V gene is TRBV15, the J gene TRBJ1-5; D unclear. Looked up from germline, CDR1 is LNHNV and CDR2 is YYDKDF (reference sequence). This CDR3 comprises 14 residues. V was clipped by 8 bases and J by 4 bases, with 15 bases between them. CDR3 region: CATSPGDSNQPQHF. The CDR3 DNA is TGTGCCACCTCCCCTGGGGATTCTAATCAGCCCCAGCATTTT.

This chain links TRBV2 with TRBJ1-2, with D hard to call. Trimming shortened V by 1 base and J by 0 bases, and 9 bases separated the two germline ends. CDR1 and CDR2 from the germline V gene are SNHLY and FYNNEI. This CDR3 region has 15 residues. CDR3 DNA sequence: TGTGCCAGCAGTGAAGGACCGGGAGCTAACTATGGCTACACCTTC. As protein: CASSEGPGANYGYTF.

This rearrangement joins TRBV7-2 to TRBJ2-1; the D is unclear. The CDR3 runs to 13 residues. Germline loops: CDR1 SGHTA, CDR2 FQGNSA. V lost 0 bases to trimming and J lost 6 bases, with 6 bases between them. This CDR3 is CASSLAFSNEQFF. The CDR3 DNA reads TGTGCCAGCAGCTTAGCTTTTAGCAATGAGCAGTTCTTC.

The chain combines TRBV19 with TRBJ1-6; TRBD1 is a possible D gene (5 bases). Germline assignment: CDR1 LNHDA and CDR2 SQIVND (reference sequence). The CDR3 contains 12 residues. V was cut by 8 bases and J by 5 bases, with 7 bases left in between. The CDR3 nucleotides read TGTGCCAGTGGGACCGATAATTCACCCCTCCACTTT. Its protein is CASGTDNSPLHF. The whole variable domain, remainder taken from reference TRBV19 and TRBJ1-6, is DGGITQSPKYLFRKEGQNVTLSCEQNLNHDAMYWYRQDPGQGLRLIYYSQIVNDFQKGDIAEGYSVSREKKESFPLTVTSAQKNPTAFYLCASGTDNSPLHFGNGTRLTVT.

The chain employs TRBV18 and TRBJ1-3, with D possibly being TRBD1 (5 bases). Between the trimmed V and J ends, which lost 3 bases and 8 bases, there was a span of 17 bases. The length of the CDR3 is 15 residues. Germline assignment: CDR1 KGHSH and CDR2 LQKENI. CDR3 bases: TGTGCCAGCTCACCGAGGCCGCCAGGGATAGACACCATATATTTT. Translating it yields CASSPRPPGIDTIYF. Filled out from reference TRBV18 and TRBJ1-3, the complete variable domain reads NAGVMQNPRHLVRRRGQEARLRCSPMKGHSHVYWYRQLPEEGLKFMVYLQKENIIDESGMPKERFSAEFPKEGPSILRIQQVVRGDSAAYFCASSPRPPGIDTIYFGEGSWLTVV.

A few counts support this clone. The V gene is TRBV11-2, the J gene TRBJ1-1; 7 bases are shared with TRBD1. This CDR3 comprises 13 residues. V lost 5 bases, J lost 3 bases, and 3 bases stayed unmatched. Germline V gene data show CDR1 as SGHAT and CDR2 as FQNNGV. The CDR3 coding sequence is TGTGCCAGCAGCCAACAGGGGTACACTGAAGCTTTCTTT. Encoded protein: CASSQQGYTEAFF.

The chain is built from TRBV20-1 and TRBJ1-3; D call uncertain. V dropped 3 bases and J dropped 1 base, with 4 bases sitting between them. The CDR3 covers 12 residues. Germline CDR1 reads DFQATT; CDR2 reads SNEGSKA (reference sequence). CDR3 sequence: CSASLSGNTIYF. The CDR3, as DNA: TGCAGTGCTAGTCTTTCTGGAAACACCATATATTTT.

In its sample, this clone was seen once. The chain recombines TRBV10-1 with TRBJ2-1, with 11 nucleotides matching TRBD2. The CDR3 spans 16 residues. Per germline, CDR1 WNHNN and CDR2 SYGVQD (reference sequence). The V segment lost 0 bases and the J segment 11 bases; nucleotides outside the gene matches: 9. DNA of the CDR3: TGCGCCAGCAGTGAGTCGGAGGCTAGCGGGAGGCATCAGCAGTTCTTC. It yields the protein CASSESEASGRHQQFF.

CDR3 residues: CASSTGLAGVQETQYF. CDR3 DNA: TGTGCCAGCAGCACCGGACTAGCGGGGGTTCAAGAGACCCAGTACTTC. The J gene is TRBJ2-5, the V gene TRBV7-2, with TRBD2 identical over 13 bases. V lost 5 bases to trimming and J lost 2 bases; unmatched junction nucleotides: 5. The germline V gene has CDR1 SGHTA and CDR2 FQGNSA. The CDR3 is 16 residues long.

The chain is built from TRBV6-1 and TRBJ1-2; D is ambiguous. V lost 3 bases to trimming and J lost 6 bases, with 11 bases between them. Germline-derived CDR1 and CDR2 are MNHNS and SASEGT. The CDR3 consists of 13 residues. Here the CDR3 reads CASSEGGSHGYTF. DNA of the CDR3: TGTGCCAGCAGTGAGGGAGGAAGCCATGGCTACACCTTC.

V is TRBV4-2 and J is TRBJ2-3, with TRBD2 matching 13 bases. J was trimmed by 4 bases and V by 5 bases; bases with no gene match: 12. There are 18 residues in the CDR3. Per germline, CDR1 LGHNA and CDR2 YNFKEQ. Written as DNA, the CDR3 is TGTGCCAGCAGCGCAAGGGGACTAGCGGGATTGGGGGCAGATACGCAGTATTTT. It is translated as CASSARGLAGLGADTQYF.

This clone appeared a single time. This rearrangement joins TRBV19 to TRBJ2-5; D perhaps matches TRBD1 (5 bases). Looked up from germline, CDR1 is LNHDA and CDR2 is SQIVND (reference sequence). This CDR3 comprises 14 residues. V lost 3 bases and J 4 bases, leaving 12 bases between the germline ends. CDR3 sequence (DNA): TGTGCCAGTAGTATTCGGGTCCAGGGAGAGACCCAGTACTTC. It encodes CASSIRVQGETQYF.

DNA of the CDR3: TGTGCCAGCAGCCACCTAGACGGCAATGAAGCTTTCTTT. This gives the protein CASSHLDGNEAFF. The chain employs TRBV3-1 (or the pseudogene TRBV3-2) and TRBJ1-1; D uncertain. The CDR3 consists of 13 residues. Germline CDR1 reads LGHDT; CDR2 reads YNNKEL (reference sequence). With 3 bases removed from V and 7 bases from J, the gap between germline ends came to 12 bases.

This clone has a handful of counts. The chain links TRBV4-1 to TRBJ2-7; D uncertain. CDR1 is MGHRA, CDR2 YSYEKL, per germline. V shed 0 bases and J shed 3 bases, with 9 bases lying between them. The CDR3 extends over 14 amino acids. The CDR3 DNA follows: TGCGCCAGCAGCCAAGATGGTAGGATCTACGAGCAGTACTTC. It specifies CASSQDGRIYEQYF.

The CDR3 region is CASSLPGGSRTEAFF. In DNA, the CDR3 is TGTGCCAGCAGCTTACCGGGGGGTTCTCGCACTGAAGCTTTCTTT. The chain joins TRBV5-4 to TRBJ1-1; maybe TRBD1 (5 bases). There are 15 residues in the CDR3. Trimming took 2 bases from V and 4 from J, leaving 15 bases between them. Looked up from germline, CDR1 is SGHNT and CDR2 is YYREEE (reference sequence).

This chain uses TRBV13 with TRBJ1-1; TRBD1 is a possible D gene (5 bases). V shed 5 bases and J shed 4 bases, with 14 bases lying between them. The CDR3 spans 14 residues. The germline gives CDR1 PRHDT, CDR2 FYEKMQ (reference sequence). CDR3 region: CASSRRNGATEAFF. CDR3 bases: TGTGCCAGCAGCAGACGGAACGGGGCCACTGAAGCTTTCTTT.

The chain has TRBV6-2 or TRBV6-3 and TRBJ1-6, with 8 nucleotides matching TRBD1. Germline V gene data show CDR1 as MNHEY and CDR2 as SVGEGT. The CDR3 runs 15 residues. J gave up 10 bases and V 4 bases, and 9 bases lay outside the gene matches. The CDR3 is CASSSDRGIWSPLHF. As DNA, the CDR3 is TGTGCCAGCAGTTCCGACAGGGGAATTTGGTCACCCCTCCACTTT.

The CDR3 is CASSLSGGGVWAQYF. CDR3 coding DNA: TGTGCCAGCAGCCTTAGCGGGGGGGGTGTTTGGGCCCAGTACTTC. This chain connects TRBV7-6 to TRBJ2-5; TRBD2 matches at 11 bases. The length of the CDR3 is 15 residues. Germline V gene sequence: CDR1 SGHVS, CDR2 FNYEAQ. J gave up 9 bases and V 5 bases, and 11 bases lay outside the gene matches.

This clone was detected a few times. The same CDR3 arises from other DNA sequences in this sample as well. The chain has TRBV18 and TRBJ1-2, with a possible D match to TRBD1 (5 bases). V lost 2 bases to trimming and J lost 4 bases, with 8 bases between them. This CDR3 has 13 residues. Germline V lookup: CDR1 KGHSH, CDR2 LQKENI. The CDR3 spells CASSPGGSYGYTF. DNA for the CDR3: TGTGCCAGCTCACCAGGGGGGTCCTATGGCTACACCTTC.

This clone was counted ten times or more. The rearrangement joins TRBV19 to TRBJ1-4; 7 bases fit TRBD1. CDR3 size: 16 residues. Trimming cost V 6 bases and J 5 bases; bases outside gene matches: 12. Germline values: CDR1 LNHDA, CDR2 SQIVND (reference sequence). The CDR3 bases are TGTGCCAGTAGCAGTCCACCAGGGGGAAGAAATGAAAAACTGTTTTTT. Protein sequence: CASSSPPGGRNEKLFF.

This clone occurred once. The genes are TRBV23-1 and TRBJ1-5; D remains ambiguous. TRBV23-1 is sorted into the ORF group, with uncertain function. The CDR3 consists of 15 residues. Trimming shortened V by 0 bases and J by 2 bases, and 8 bases separated the two germline ends. In DNA form, the CDR3 reads TGCGCCAGCAGTCAATCCAAGGGTGGCAATCAGCCCCAGCATTTT. Translating gives CASSQSKGGNQPQHF.

The V call is TRBV12-5, the J call TRBJ2-3, with a possible D match to TRBD1 (5 bases). The V end was cut by 2 bases, the J end by 6 bases, with 24 bases between. The CDR3 totals 18 residues. Germline V gives CDR1 LGHNT, CDR2 FRNRAP. Here the CDR3 DNA reads TGTGCTAGTGGTTTGTTCCTTGGGGCCAACAGAGCCCGGGATACGCAGTATTTT. As protein: CASGLFLGANRARDTQYF.

The chain joins TRBV18 to TRBJ2-3; 10 bases map to TRBD2. The V segment lost 3 bases and the J segment 2 bases; nucleotides outside the gene matches: 8. The CDR3 consists of 17 residues. Germline CDR1 and CDR2: KGHSH and LQKENI. CDR3 sequence reads: CASSPQLAGIYTDTQYF. The CDR3 DNA reads TGTGCCAGCTCACCCCAACTAGCGGGGATTTACACAGATACGCAGTATTTT.

This clone was counted between two and nine times. The genes are TRBV27 and TRBJ1-1, with a weak D call TRBD1 (5 bases). The CDR3 contains 15 residues. Per germline, CDR1 MNHEY and CDR2 SMNVEV (reference sequence). Trimming removed 2 bases at V and 0 bases at J, with 10 bases between. CDR3 protein: CASSLGAVMNTEAFF. Here the CDR3 DNA reads TGTGCCAGCAGTTTAGGGGCAGTCATGAACACTGAAGCTTTCTTT.